The source of this T cell receptor (beta chain) is a study of T cells after yellow fever vaccination. Each CDR3 protein is one row after TCRdb ran MiXCR on the 5' RACE reads. This sample has fewer than 650,000 distinct CDR3 sequences; less than 25% occur once, and the top ten carry 16%. CDR3 length: 16 amino acids. A single count supports this clonotype. The chain recombines TRBV21-1 with TRBJ2-5. TRBV21-1 corresponds to a pseudogene. This TCR was recovered from a young man who received the YFV17D yellow fever vaccine. The sample was PBMCs, taken about 20 days after the first yellow fever vaccination. The CDR3 region is CASSKVSCAYQETKYF. CDR3 DNA sequence: TGTGCCAGCAGCAAGGTTTCTTGCGCGTACCAAGAGACCAAGTACTTC.